Many counts were recorded for the clone carrying this T cell receptor (beta chain). What it binds is not known. Time point in this sample: newly diagnosed GD, antithyroid drugs for less than 3 months. With RNA extracted from PBMCs as input, the TCR library was made. Peripheral blood, approximately 9 milliliters per patient, was collected in EDTA tubes. CDR1 is MRHNA, CDR2 SNTAGT, per germline. This CDR3 spans 17 amino acids. With V trimmed by 6 bases and J by 5 bases, 13 bases remained unmatched. This sample is part of a study of regulatory T cells in long-lasting Graves disease. Notes on the study in general: Persistent patients shared 2,500 to 3,000 public clonotypes among themselves. Newly diagnosed patients shared fewer, at some 900.

Library construction for TCR beta used iRepertoire HTBI primers and Arm-PCR of CDR3 regions. In TCRdb, the multiplex PCR reads were re-called with MiXCR into one record per CDR3 protein. The sample yields about 460,000 distinct CDR3 sequences, around 13% seen once. The same sample was also studied in work on T cells in Graves' hyperthyroidism and ophthalmopathy. That work states: TCR CDR3 underwent first-round RT-PCR with the HTBI primer set. Ophthalmopathy got predicted by the model a median about six months before its onset.

The clonotype comes from a woman between 45 and 65 years old with Graves disease. V gene TRBV6-4 combines with J gene TRBJ2-2; 9 bases align to TRBD2. This material consisted of peripheral blood mononuclear cells (PBMCs), taken at new diagnosis, from a patient treated with antithyroid drugs. The CDR3 is CASSPMGLAGETGELFF. CDR3 coding DNA: TGTGCCAGCAGCCCGATGGGGTTAGCGGGAGAAACCGGGGAGCTGTTTTTT.